Listed here are 2 T cell receptor beta chains from one sample, sequenced in a study of memory CD4+ T cells and cytomegalovirus serostatus. The sort gate was single viable CD3+CD4+CD8-CD45RO+ cells for memory CD4+ T cells. Sequencing used immunoSEQ multiplex PCR; TCRdb keeps in-frame clones, though not all of them. The sample records fewer than 40,000 clones, 70% to 85% being singletons. What was sequenced was memory CD4+ T cells from blood. These receptors were collected from an adult in good health and CMV-seropositive.

CDR3 in DNA: TGTGCCAGCAGCCAAGAACAGGGTAGAAATGAGCAGTTCTTC. This translates into CASSQEQGRNEQFF. The rearrangement links TRBV4-2 to TRBJ2-1; D might be TRBD1 (6 bases). With 0 bases removed from V and 7 bases from J, the gap between germline ends came to 10 bases. Germline lookup yields CDR1 LGHNA and CDR2 YNFKEQ. This CDR3 comprises 14 residues.

The chain is built from TRBV28 and TRBJ1-2; D ambiguous. Trimming stripped 8 bases from V and 0 bases from J, with 16 bases between. Per the germline V gene, CDR1 is MDHEN and CDR2 is SYDVKM. This CDR3 region has 15 residues. The CDR3 coding sequence is TGTGCCAGCCGACTTAACATGGGCCCTAACTATGGCTACACCTTC. Its translation is CASRLNMGPNYGYTF.